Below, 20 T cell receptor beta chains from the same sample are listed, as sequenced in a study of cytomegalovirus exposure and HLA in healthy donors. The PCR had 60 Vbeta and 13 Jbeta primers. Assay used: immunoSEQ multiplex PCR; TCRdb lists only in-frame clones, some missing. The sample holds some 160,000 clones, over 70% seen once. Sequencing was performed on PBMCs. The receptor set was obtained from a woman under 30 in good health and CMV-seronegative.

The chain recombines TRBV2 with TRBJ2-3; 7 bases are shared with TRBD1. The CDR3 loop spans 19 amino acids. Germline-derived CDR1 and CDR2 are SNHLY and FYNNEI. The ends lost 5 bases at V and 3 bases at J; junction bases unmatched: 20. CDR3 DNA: TGTGCCAGCAGTCGCCGTAACAGGGGCCGCGTAAAGGGGACAGATACGCAGTATTTT. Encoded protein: CASSRRNRGRVKGTDTQYF.

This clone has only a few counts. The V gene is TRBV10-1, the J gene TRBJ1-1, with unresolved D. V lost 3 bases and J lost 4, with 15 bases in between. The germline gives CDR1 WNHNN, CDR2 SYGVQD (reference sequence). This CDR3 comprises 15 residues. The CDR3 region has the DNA TGCGCCAGCAGTGAAGCGGGCCGGGGAGGCACTGAAGCTTTCTTT. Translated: CASSEAGRGGTEAFF.

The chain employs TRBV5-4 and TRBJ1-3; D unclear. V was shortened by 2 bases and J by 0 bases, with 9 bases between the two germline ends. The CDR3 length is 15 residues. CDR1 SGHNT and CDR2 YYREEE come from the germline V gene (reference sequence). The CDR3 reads CASSLNRDSGNTIYF. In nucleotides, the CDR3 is TGTGCCAGCAGCTTAAACCGCGACTCTGGAAACACCATATATTTT.

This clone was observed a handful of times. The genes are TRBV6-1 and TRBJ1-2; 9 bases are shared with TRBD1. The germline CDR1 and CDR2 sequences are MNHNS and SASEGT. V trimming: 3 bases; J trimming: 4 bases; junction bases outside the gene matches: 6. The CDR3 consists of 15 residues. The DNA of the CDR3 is TGTGCCAGCAGTGACGCCGGGACAGGGAGCTATGGCTACACCTTC. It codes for CASSDAGTGSYGYTF.

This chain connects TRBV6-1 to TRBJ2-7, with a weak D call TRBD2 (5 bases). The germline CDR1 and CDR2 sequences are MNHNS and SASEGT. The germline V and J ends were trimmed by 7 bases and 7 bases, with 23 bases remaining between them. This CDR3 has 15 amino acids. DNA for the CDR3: TGTGCCAGCACACACTGGAAAACGCGGGTCTCTGAGCAGTACTTC. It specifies CASTHWKTRVSEQYF.

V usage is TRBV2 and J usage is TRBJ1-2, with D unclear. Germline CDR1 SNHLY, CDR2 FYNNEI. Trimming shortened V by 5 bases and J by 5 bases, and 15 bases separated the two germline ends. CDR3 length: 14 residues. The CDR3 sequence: CASSTNSGVYGYTF. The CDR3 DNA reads TGTGCCAGCAGTACCAACTCGGGAGTTTATGGCTACACCTTC.

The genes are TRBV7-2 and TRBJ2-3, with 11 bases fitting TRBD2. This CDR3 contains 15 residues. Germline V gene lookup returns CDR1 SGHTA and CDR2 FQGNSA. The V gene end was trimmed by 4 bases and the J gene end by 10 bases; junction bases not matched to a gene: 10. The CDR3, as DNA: TGTGCCAGCAGCTCCAGAGTAGCGGGGGGGCCATCGCAGTATTTT. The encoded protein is CASSSRVAGGPSQYF.

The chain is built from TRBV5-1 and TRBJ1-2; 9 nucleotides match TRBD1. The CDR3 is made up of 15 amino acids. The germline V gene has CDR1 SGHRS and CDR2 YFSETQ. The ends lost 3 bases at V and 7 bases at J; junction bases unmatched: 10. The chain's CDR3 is CASSYTGGEMIGYTF. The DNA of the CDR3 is TGCGCCAGCAGCTATACAGGGGGCGAGATGATTGGCTACACCTTC.

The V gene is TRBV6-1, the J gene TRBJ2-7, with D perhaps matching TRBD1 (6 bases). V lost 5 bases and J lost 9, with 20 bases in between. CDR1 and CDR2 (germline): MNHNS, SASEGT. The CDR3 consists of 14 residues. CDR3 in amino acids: CASSRNRDNTGQYF. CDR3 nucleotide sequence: TGTGCCAGCAGTAGGAACAGGGACAACACGGGGCAGTACTTC.

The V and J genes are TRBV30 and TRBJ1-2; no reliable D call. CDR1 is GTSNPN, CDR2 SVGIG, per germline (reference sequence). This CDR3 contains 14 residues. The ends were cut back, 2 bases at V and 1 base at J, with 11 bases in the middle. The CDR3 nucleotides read TGTGCCTGGAGTACCCAGGCGAGTAACTATGGCTACACCTTC. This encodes CAWSTQASNYGYTF.

The CDR3 DNA reads as TGCGCCAGCAGCTCAGGGAACACCGGGGAGCTGTTTTTT. Encoded protein: CASSSGNTGELFF. The chain has TRBV5-1 and TRBJ2-2; D unclear. With 3 bases removed from V and 1 base from J, the gap between germline ends came to 4 bases. The germline CDR1 and CDR2 sequences are SGHRS and YFSETQ. The CDR3 has 13 amino acids.

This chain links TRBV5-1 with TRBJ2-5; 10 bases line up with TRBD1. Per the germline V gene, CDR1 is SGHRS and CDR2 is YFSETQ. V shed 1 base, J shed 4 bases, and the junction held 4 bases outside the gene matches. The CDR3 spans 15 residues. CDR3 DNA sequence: TGCGCCAGCAGCTTGATGGGACAGGGGTTAGAGACCCAGTACTTC. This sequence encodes CASSLMGQGLETQYF.

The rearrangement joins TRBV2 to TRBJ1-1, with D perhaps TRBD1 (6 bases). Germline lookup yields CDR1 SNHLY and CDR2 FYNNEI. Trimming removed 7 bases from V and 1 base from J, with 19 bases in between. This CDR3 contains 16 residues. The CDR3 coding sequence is TGTGCCAGCACCTCACGGACAGTTGGGGGGAACACTGAAGCTTTCTTT. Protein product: CASTSRTVGGNTEAFF.

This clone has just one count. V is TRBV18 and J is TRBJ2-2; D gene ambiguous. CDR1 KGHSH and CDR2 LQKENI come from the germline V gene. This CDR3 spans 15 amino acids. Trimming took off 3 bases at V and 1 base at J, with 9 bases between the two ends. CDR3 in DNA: TGTGCCAGCTCACCCACAACGGGGAACACCGGGGAGCTGTTTTTT. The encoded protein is CASSPTTGNTGELFF. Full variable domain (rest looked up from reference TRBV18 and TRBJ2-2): NAGVMQNPRHLVRRRGQEARLRCSPMKGHSHVYWYRQLPEEGLKFMVYLQKENIIDESGMPKERFSAEFPKEGPSILRIQQVVRGDSAAYFCASSPTTGNTGELFFGEGSRLTVL.

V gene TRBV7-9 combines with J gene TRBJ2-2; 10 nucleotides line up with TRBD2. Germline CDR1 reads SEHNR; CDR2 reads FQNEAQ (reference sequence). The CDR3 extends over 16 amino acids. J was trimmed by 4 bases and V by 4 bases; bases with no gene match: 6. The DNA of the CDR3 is TGTGCCAGCAGCTATAGCGGGGGGACCAGCACCGGGGAGCTGTTTTTT. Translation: CASSYSGGTSTGELFF.

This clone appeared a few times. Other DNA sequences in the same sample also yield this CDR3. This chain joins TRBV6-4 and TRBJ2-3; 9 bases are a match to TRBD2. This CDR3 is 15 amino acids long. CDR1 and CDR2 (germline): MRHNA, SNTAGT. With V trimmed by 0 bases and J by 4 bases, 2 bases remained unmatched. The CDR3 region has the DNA TGTGCCAGCAGTGACTCGGCGGGGGGGCCAGATACGCAGTATTTT. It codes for CASSDSAGGPDTQYF.

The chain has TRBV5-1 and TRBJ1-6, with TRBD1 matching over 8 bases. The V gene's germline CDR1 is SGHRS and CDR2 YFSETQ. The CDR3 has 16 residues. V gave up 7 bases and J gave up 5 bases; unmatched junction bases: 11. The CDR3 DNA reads TGCGCCAGCGGCATAAATCGGGGACAGGATAATTCACCCCTCCACTTT. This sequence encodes CASGINRGQDNSPLHF.

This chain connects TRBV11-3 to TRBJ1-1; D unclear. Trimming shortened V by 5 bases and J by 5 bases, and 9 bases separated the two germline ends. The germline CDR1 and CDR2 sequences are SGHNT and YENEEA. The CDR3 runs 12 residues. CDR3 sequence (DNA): TGTGCCAGCAGCCTACGGGGAACTGAAGCTTTCTTT. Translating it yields CASSLRGTEAFF.

For the CDR3, the DNA is TGTGCCAGCAGCCTACTAGCGCCTGGCACAGATACGCAGTATTTT. It is translated as CASSLLAPGTDTQYF. The chain is built from TRBV5-4 and TRBJ2-3, with TRBD2 matching over 7 bases. V shed 4 bases and J 1 base; nucleotides not matched to a gene: 6. From germline, CDR1 is SGHNT and CDR2 YYREEE (reference sequence). The CDR3 totals 15 residues.

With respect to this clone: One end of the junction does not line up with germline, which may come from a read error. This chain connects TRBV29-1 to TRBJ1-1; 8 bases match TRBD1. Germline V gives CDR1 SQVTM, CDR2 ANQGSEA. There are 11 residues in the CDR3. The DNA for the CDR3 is TGCAGCGGTGAACAGGGGGCTGAAGCTTTCTTT. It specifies CSGEQGAEAFF.